Listed below are T cell receptor beta chains from one sample, sequenced in a study of T-cell reconstitution after alpha-beta-depleted transplantation in children. TCRdb re-analysed the PCR reads in MiXCR, keeping a single row per CDR3 protein. The table lists some 450,000 distinct CDR3 sequences, about 40% of them singletons. The sequencing here drew on PBMCs, taken before TCRalphabeta/CD19-depleted stem cell transplant. These receptor sequences come from a girl aged 2 to 9 with aplastic anemia, due to receive a stem cell transplant. The CDR3 runs from the conserved cysteine through the conserved F or W. The D gene is left open where the match is weak. The listing skips clone size in some rows; elsewhere it reads once, few, many or a size class.

clone size: -
V gene: TRBV4-2
D gene: -
J gene: TRBJ2-2
CDR3 DNA: TGTGCCAGCAGCCAAGGACCGGGGTCCCAACTGAACACCGGGGAGCTGTTTTTT
CDR3 protein: CASSQGPGSQLNTGELFF

clone size: -
V gene: TRBV20-1
D gene: -
J gene: TRBJ2-2
CDR3 DNA: TGCAGTGCTAGGGCCACGAACACCGGGGAGCTGTTTTTT
CDR3 protein: CSARATNTGELFF

clone size: -
V gene: TRBV19
D gene: TRBD1
J gene: TRBJ2-7
CDR3 DNA: TGTGCCAGTAGTCCTCGACAGGGGTCCATCTACGAGCAGTACTTC
CDR3 protein: CASSPRQGSIYEQYF

clone size: -
V gene: TRBV14
D gene: TRBD1
J gene: TRBJ1-2
CDR3 DNA: TGTGCCAGCAGCCCCTGGAGGGCGGCAGGGGGTAACTATGGCTACACCTTC
CDR3 protein: CASSPWRAAGGNYGYTF

clone size: few
V gene: TRBV7-2
D gene: -
J gene: TRBJ1-5
CDR3 DNA: TGTGCCAGCAGCTTAGCGACGGGACCGAATCAGCCCCAGCATTTT
CDR3 protein: CASSLATGPNQPQHF

clone size: few
V gene: TRBV29-1
D gene: -
J gene: TRBJ1-3
CDR3 DNA: TGCAGCGTCGGGCTAGGAGGAAACACCATATATTTT
CDR3 protein: CSVGLGGNTIYF

clone size: many
V gene: TRBV5-6
D gene: -
J gene: TRBJ2-7
CDR3 DNA: TGTGCCAGCAGCTTGAGACTCTACGAGCAGTACTTC
CDR3 protein: CASSLRLYEQYF

clone size: few
V gene: TRBV2
D gene: -
J gene: TRBJ1-5
CDR3 DNA: TGTGCCAGCAGCGCTACCGAACTAGGCAATCAGCCCCAGCATTTT
CDR3 protein: CASSATELGNQPQHF

clone size: many
V gene: TRBV12-3/TRBV12-4
D gene: -
J gene: TRBJ1-3
CDR3 DNA: TGTGCCAGCAGCCTCGCTGGACAGATTTCTGGAAACACCATATATTTT
CDR3 protein: CASSLAGQISGNTIYF

clone size: -
V gene: TRBV24-1
D gene: TRBD1
J gene: TRBJ1-5
CDR3 DNA: TGTGCCACCAGTGATGGCAGGGGGTTACAGCCCCAGCATTTT
CDR3 protein: CATSDGRGLQPQHF

clone size: -
V gene: TRBV25-1
D gene: -
J gene: TRBJ1-2
CDR3 DNA: TGTGCCAGCACCCCCTCCGGGAACTATGGCTACACCTTC
CDR3 protein: CASTPSGNYGYTF

clone size: many
V gene: TRBV20-1
D gene: -
J gene: TRBJ2-1
CDR3 DNA: TGCAGTGCTAGAGATTATGACAATGAGCAGTTCTTC
CDR3 protein: CSARDYDNEQFF

clone size: -
V gene: TRBV12-3/TRBV12-4
D gene: -
J gene: TRBJ2-3
CDR3 DNA: TGTGCCAGCAGTTCAATAAATAGTGGTACGCAGTATTTT
CDR3 protein: CASSSINSGTQYF

clone size: many
V gene: TRBV20-1
D gene: TRBD2
J gene: TRBJ2-4
CDR3 DNA: TGCAGTGCTAGAGATCTGGGTCTAGCGGGGCTGAGGATTCAGTACTTC
CDR3 protein: CSARDLGLAGLRIQYF

clone size: -
V gene: TRBV6-1
D gene: TRBD1
J gene: TRBJ2-7
CDR3 DNA: TGTGCCAGCAGTGAGTGGACAGGCTACTACGAGCAGTACTTC
CDR3 protein: CASSEWTGYYEQYF

clone size: many
V gene: TRBV27
D gene: TRBD1
J gene: TRBJ2-1
CDR3 DNA: TGTGCCAGCCGTCCAGGGGGCGTAAGCTCCTACAATGAGCAGTTCTTC
CDR3 protein: CASRPGGVSSYNEQFF

clone size: -
V gene: TRBV6-5
D gene: -
J gene: TRBJ2-5
CDR3 DNA: TGTGCCAGCAGTTACCTTGGAGCTAGCGACCAAGAGACCCAGTACTTC
CDR3 protein: CASSYLGASDQETQYF

clone size: many
V gene: TRBV7-6
D gene: -
J gene: TRBJ2-2
CDR3 DNA: TGTGCCAGCAGCCCAGGGGCCGGGGAGCTGTTTTTT
CDR3 protein: CASSPGAGELFF

clone size: many
V gene: TRBV15
D gene: -
J gene: TRBJ2-5
CDR3 DNA: TGTGCCACCAGCAGAAATCCGACAGATGAGACCCAGTACTTC
CDR3 protein: CATSRNPTDETQYF

clone size: -
V gene: TRBV5-1
D gene: TRBD1
J gene: TRBJ2-7
CDR3 DNA: TGCGCCAGCAGCTTGGGTGGACAGGGCCCTACCTACGAGCAGTACTTC
CDR3 protein: CASSLGGQGPTYEQYF

clone size: -
V gene: TRBV18
D gene: -
J gene: TRBJ1-5
CDR3 DNA: TGTGCCAGCTCACCATACGGGAGCAATCAGCCCCAGCATTTT
CDR3 protein: CASSPYGSNQPQHF

clone size: many
V gene: TRBV28
D gene: -
J gene: TRBJ2-1
CDR3 DNA: TGTGCCAGCAGTTTAGGGCCCGGACTACCGGCGTCTGAGCAGTTCTTC
CDR3 protein: CASSLGPGLPASEQFF

clone size: -
V gene: TRBV20-1
D gene: -
J gene: TRBJ2-7
CDR3 DNA: TGCAGTGCTAGTTACAGGAACACAAGGGAGCAGTACTTC
CDR3 protein: CSASYRNTREQYF

clone size: few
V gene: TRBV28
D gene: TRBD1
J gene: TRBJ1-6
CDR3 DNA: TGTGCCAGCAGTCCCAGGGGGTATAATTCACCCCTCCACTTT
CDR3 protein: CASSPRGYNSPLHF

clone size: -
V gene: TRBV7-2
D gene: TRBD2
J gene: TRBJ2-3
CDR3 DNA: TGTGCCAGCAGCTTAGCTGGTAGCGGGAGTGGACCCACAGATACGCAGTATTTT
CDR3 protein: CASSLAGSGSGPTDTQYF

clone size: -
V gene: TRBV20-1
D gene: TRBD2
J gene: TRBJ2-1
CDR3 DNA: TGCAGTGCTAGAGAAGTAAAGCGGGAGGGAGGTAATGAGCAGTTCTTC
CDR3 protein: CSAREVKREGGNEQFF

clone size: -
V gene: TRBV7-2
D gene: TRBD1
J gene: TRBJ1-6
CDR3 DNA: TGTGCCAGCAGCTATGGACAGGGAGATTCACCCCTCCACTTT
CDR3 protein: CASSYGQGDSPLHF

clone size: few
V gene: TRBV12-3/TRBV12-4
D gene: -
J gene: TRBJ1-2
CDR3 DNA: TGTGCCAGCAGTTTTCTGGACAACTATGGCTACACCTTC
CDR3 protein: CASSFLDNYGYTF

clone size: many
V gene: TRBV20-1
D gene: -
J gene: TRBJ2-5
CDR3 DNA: TGCAGTGCTACGCGTAGGGGCTGGGAGACCCAGTACTTC
CDR3 protein: CSATRRGWETQYF

clone size: -
V gene: TRBV5-1
D gene: -
J gene: TRBJ1-1
CDR3 DNA: TGCGCCAGCAGCCCCCGGGGAAACATCCTTATGAACACTGAAGCTTTCTTT
CDR3 protein: CASSPRGNILMNTEAFF

clone size: -
V gene: TRBV28
D gene: TRBD2
J gene: TRBJ2-3
CDR3 DNA: TGTGCCAGCAGGCCTAGCGGGGGGCCCGTAGATACGCAGTATTTT
CDR3 protein: CASRPSGGPVDTQYF

clone size: -
V gene: TRBV5-1
D gene: TRBD1
J gene: TRBJ1-1
CDR3 DNA: TGCGCCAGCAGCTTGGTAGGACAGGTTCCTAACACTGAAGCTTTCTTT
CDR3 protein: CASSLVGQVPNTEAFF

clone size: -
V gene: TRBV13
D gene: TRBD1
J gene: TRBJ2-7
CDR3 DNA: TGTGCCAGCAGCGCTTATGCAGTGAAGTTCCGGGACAGAAGTTACGAGCAGTACTTC
CDR3 protein: CASSAYAVKFRDRSYEQYF

clone size: many
V gene: TRBV7-9
D gene: -
J gene: TRBJ2-7
CDR3 DNA: TGTGCCAGCAGCTTAGGTATAGGCAGGAACGAGCAGTACTTC
CDR3 protein: CASSLGIGRNEQYF

clone size: -
V gene: TRBV20-1
D gene: -
J gene: TRBJ2-1
CDR3 DNA: TGCAGTGCCACCCCAGGGCCCACATACAATGAGCAGTTCTTC
CDR3 protein: CSATPGPTYNEQFF

clone size: few
V gene: TRBV6-6
D gene: -
J gene: TRBJ1-4
CDR3 DNA: TGTGCCAGCAGAGAAAATGAAAAACTGTTTTTT
CDR3 protein: CASRENEKLFF

clone size: many
V gene: TRBV7-9
D gene: -
J gene: TRBJ1-5
CDR3 DNA: TGTGCCAGCGCAAGTGGGAATCAGCCCCAGCATTTT
CDR3 protein: CASASGNQPQHF

clone size: many
V gene: TRBV2
D gene: TRBD2
J gene: TRBJ2-3
CDR3 DNA: TGTGCCAGCGGCCGGAACCCTAGCGGAGGGGTGGATACGCAGTATTTT
CDR3 protein: CASGRNPSGGVDTQYF

clone size: -
V gene: TRBV29-1
D gene: -
J gene: TRBJ2-7
CDR3 DNA: TGCAGCGTCAGAGAACGCGAGCAGTACTTC
CDR3 protein: CSVREREQYF

clone size: once
V gene: TRBV10-3
D gene: TRBD1
J gene: TRBJ2-2
CDR3 DNA: TGTGCCACGCGAGAGGGACAGGGGGGCACCGGGGAGCTGTTTTTT
CDR3 protein: CATREGQGGTGELFF

clone size: -
V gene: TRBV10-3
D gene: -
J gene: TRBJ2-3
CDR3 DNA: TGTGCCATCAGTGAGCGTGCGGGGTCACTAAAAGGAGATACGCAGTATTTT
CDR3 protein: CAISERAGSLKGDTQYF

clone size: few
V gene: TRBV12-3/TRBV12-4
D gene: -
J gene: TRBJ1-5
CDR3 DNA: TGTGCCAGCAGTGCCCGGGACACCAATCAGCCCCAGCATTTT
CDR3 protein: CASSARDTNQPQHF

clone size: -
V gene: TRBV6-1
D gene: -
J gene: TRBJ1-1
CDR3 DNA: TGTGCCAGCAGTAGAGATCCCCCAGGGCCCCTGAACACTGAAGCTTTCTTT
CDR3 protein: CASSRDPPGPLNTEAFF

clone size: -
V gene: TRBV7-8
D gene: TRBD1
J gene: TRBJ2-7
CDR3 DNA: TGTGCCAGCAGCTTACCGGTAGGCGGGACAGGGGGCTACGAGCAGTACTTC
CDR3 protein: CASSLPVGGTGGYEQYF

clone size: -
V gene: TRBV20-1
D gene: TRBD1
J gene: TRBJ1-3
CDR3 DNA: TGCAGTGCTAGGCCGACAGGGGCCGGAAACACCATATATTTT
CDR3 protein: CSARPTGAGNTIYF

clone size: -
V gene: TRBV11-2
D gene: TRBD1
J gene: TRBJ1-1
CDR3 DNA: TGTGCCAGCAGCCTCGTGGGACAGGTCGGGTTCACTGAAGCTTTCTTT
CDR3 protein: CASSLVGQVGFTEAFF

clone size: -
V gene: TRBV18
D gene: TRBD1
J gene: TRBJ2-7
CDR3 DNA: TGTGCCAGCTCACCACCTTCTCTAGGGGGCACTCCTGGTGGGCAGTACTTC
CDR3 protein: CASSPPSLGGTPGGQYF

clone size: many
V gene: TRBV29-1
D gene: TRBD1
J gene: TRBJ2-5
CDR3 DNA: TGCAGCGTCGCTTTGACAGGGTGGGAGACCCAGTACTTC
CDR3 protein: CSVALTGWETQYF

clone size: -
V gene: TRBV25-1
D gene: -
J gene: TRBJ2-3
CDR3 DNA: TGTGCCAGCAGTGAATGGGGCAGGGGAGTAGATACGCAGTATTTT
CDR3 protein: CASSEWGRGVDTQYF

clone size: -
V gene: TRBV28
D gene: -
J gene: TRBJ1-2
CDR3 DNA: TGTGCCAGCAGTTTGGCGAGGGGGTTCGGCTACACCTTC
CDR3 protein: CASSLARGFGYTF

clone size: -
V gene: TRBV6-5
D gene: -
J gene: TRBJ2-7
CDR3 DNA: TGTGCCAGCAGTTACTCTAGGACCAGCGGACCATACGAGCAGTACTTC
CDR3 protein: CASSYSRTSGPYEQYF

clone size: -
V gene: TRBV5-1
D gene: -
J gene: TRBJ2-3
CDR3 DNA: TGCGCCAGCAGCCAAGAGCCCCTCACAGATACGCAGTATTTT
CDR3 protein: CASSQEPLTDTQYF

clone size: many
V gene: TRBV5-1
D gene: -
J gene: TRBJ1-1
CDR3 DNA: TGCGCCAGCAGCTTGGGTATGGGCACTGAAGCTTTCTTT
CDR3 protein: CASSLGMGTEAFF